This T cell receptor beta chain came from a study of CD8 T cells in Susac syndrome. CDR1 and CDR2 from the germline V gene are LGHNA and YNFKEQ. This CDR3 region has 14 residues. V lost 2 bases, J lost 7 bases, and 14 bases lay in between. Blood CD8+ and CD4+ T cells underwent high-throughput TCR beta sequencing. The study used treatment-naive patients who had stable or active relapsing-remitting disease as multiple sclerosis controls. The authors negatively isolated CD8+ and CD4+ T cells and FACS-enriched TEMRA cells. Reverse transcription of roughly 0.45 to 1 ug RNA was performed with random hexamers. Amplification of TCR beta CDR3 across 54 Vbeta and 13 Jbeta was performed with immunoSEQ multiplex PCR. One entry per CDR3 protein results from TCRdb running MiXCR on the immunoSEQ multiplex PCR reads. The table has some 130,000 distinct CDR3 sequences, roughly 94% seen once.

The source material was CD4+ T cells from PBMCs. This receptor was taken from a human donor with multiple sclerosis. The chain is built from TRBV4-2 and TRBJ1-2, with D hard to call. The CDR3 here is CASSQFSGSGGYTF. DNA of the CDR3: TGTGCCAGCAGCCAATTCTCGGGGTCTGGTGGCTACACCTTC.